The entry below gives a single TCR beta chain sequence along with its context. This entry is derived from a study of cytomegalovirus exposure and HLA in healthy donors. PCR primers comprised 60 Vbeta and 13 Jbeta primers. Some clones are missing from TCRdb's copy, which holds only in-frame ones; the method was immunoSEQ multiplex PCR. The sample holds roughly 43,000 clones. Germline assignment: CDR1 SGHRS and CDR2 YFSETQ. V was clipped by 1 base and J by 1 base, with 11 bases between them. The CDR3 spans 15 residues. This sequence joins TRBV5-1 and TRBJ1-2; D is undetermined. What was sequenced was PBMCs. The clonotype comes from a middle-aged woman in good health and CMV-seronegative. The CDR3 reads CASSLTGDGNYGYTF. The CDR3 DNA reads as TGCGCCAGCAGCTTGACCGGGGATGGTAACTATGGCTACACCTTC.